The clone carrying this T cell receptor beta chain has ten or more counts. The antigen is not known. The data belong to a study of blood T cells in healthy people across ages. General study findings and limits: It was the long-lived donors that had more naive CD4+ cells and higher diversity than aged donors. Estimates of diversity drawn from one million T cells were considered underestimates. Roughly linear declines in TCR beta diversity per million T cells occurred with age.

A second about 6 to 12 cycle PCR used barcoded and J-beta primers. Every sample produced at least 3 million CDR3-containing paired-end reads. TCRdb called the 5' RACE reads again in MiXCR, with one record for every CDR3 protein. The profile shows hundreds of thousands of distinct CDR3 sequences, approximately 30% of them singletons. Sequenced input: blood. The receptor's source is a woman older than 75 in good health.

CDR3 protein: CASQGLAGSSYNEQFF. The CDR3 DNA follows: TGTGCCAGCCAAGGACTAGCGGGTAGCTCCTACAATGAGCAGTTCTTC. V usage is TRBV6-6 and J usage is TRBJ2-1, with 11 positions matching TRBD2. Germline V gene lookup returns CDR1 MNHNY and CDR2 SVGAGI (reference sequence). The CDR3 has 16 amino acids. The J segment lost 0 bases and the V segment lost 8 bases, leaving 6 bases of the junction unmatched.